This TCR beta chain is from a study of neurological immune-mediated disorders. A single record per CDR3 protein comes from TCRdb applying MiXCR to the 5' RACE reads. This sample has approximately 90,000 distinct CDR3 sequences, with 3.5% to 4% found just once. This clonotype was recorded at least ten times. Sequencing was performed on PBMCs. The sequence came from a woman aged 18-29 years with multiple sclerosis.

CDR3 sequence: CASSDRGKTGELFF. In DNA form, the CDR3 reads TGCGCCAGCAGCGACCGGGGGAAGACCGGGGAGCTGTTTTTT. The chain links TRBV5-1 to TRBJ2-2, with D perhaps TRBD2 (6 bases). This CDR3 has 14 residues. The germline V gene has CDR1 SGHRS and CDR2 YFSETQ. Trimming took off 4 bases at V and 5 bases at J, with 12 bases between the two ends.